This T cell receptor (beta chain) was captured by sequencing in a study of vaccination effects on CD4 cells after COVID-19. With regard to this clone: No antigen is known for it.

Study outcomes and limitations: Vaccine- and infection-induced clones showed marked clonal contraction late following vaccination.

The CDR3 runs 13 residues. V was clipped by 5 bases and J by 4 bases, with 11 bases between them. The germline V gene has CDR1 MDHEN and CDR2 SYDVKM. Assay used: immunoSEQ multiplex PCR; TCRdb lists only in-frame clones, some missing. Of 60,000 to 85,000 clones in the sample, about 74% are singletons; the top ten hold less than 2%. Antigen-specific CD4+ T cell clonotypes were called by their expansion after viral peptide-pool culture in ViraFEST. The culture ran for approximately 9 days before CD4+ T cells were isolated. Participants were vaccinated with two doses of either the BNT162b2 or mRNA-1273 vaccine. Wells of around 2.2 million PBMC each were grown with roughly 10 IU/ml IL-2 and approximately 9.6 ug/ml peptides. Cultures had half their medium replaced with IL-2 medium on days 3 and 7.

This sequence joins TRBV28 and TRBJ1-1; no reliable D call. This clonotype originated in a human donor who received a COVID-19 vaccine. Material: CD4+ T cells from PBMCs cultured with HCoV-229E spike peptides, obtained after COVID-19 vaccination. This CDR3 is CASSPSHGTEAFF. The CDR3 DNA reads as TGTGCCAGCAGTCCCTCGCATGGCACTGAAGCTTTCTTT.